The 25 T cell receptor beta chains in this list originate from one sample, sequenced in a study of Graves' ophthalmopathy and Graves' hyperthyroidism. The study amplified TCR beta CDR3 regions using RNA transcripts. First-round RT-PCR used HTBI primers; second-round multiplex PCR followed. TCRdb itself ran the multiplex PCR reads through MiXCR, one entry per CDR3 protein. The table lists around 1,200,000 distinct CDR3 sequences, roughly 35% of them singletons, with over 8.5% in the top ten. Sequenced input: peripheral blood or thyroid tissue (not recorded which). The source is an adult man with Graves' hyperthyroidism.

A note on this clonotype: An end of the junction does not agree with germline; a read error may underlie this. The chain joins TRBV19 to TRBJ2-2; no clear D gene. In germline, CDR1 is LNHDA, CDR2 SQIVND (reference sequence). The CDR3 is 16 residues long. The CDR3 protein is CASSTGRNGYTWELFF. Here the CDR3 DNA reads TGTGCCAGTAGTACCGGACGGAATGGCTACACCTGGGAGCTGTTTTTT. Full variable domain (outside the CDR3, taken from reference TRBV19 and TRBJ2-2): DGGITQSPKYLFRKEGQNVTLSCEQNLNHDAMYWYRQDPGQGLRLIYYSQIVNDFQKGDIAEGYSVSREKKESFPLTVTSAQKNPTAFYLCASSTGRNGYTWELFFGEGSRLTVL.

The chain links TRBV6-2 or TRBV6-3 to TRBJ2-6; 9 nucleotides line up with TRBD1. The V gene's germline CDR1 is MNHEY and CDR2 SVGEGT. The V and J ends lost 0 bases and 2 bases, in that order; junction bases with no gene match: 5. This CDR3 is 18 amino acids long. The CDR3: CASSYSGQGRPGANVLTF. CDR3 DNA sequence: TGTGCCAGCAGTTACTCGGGACAGGGAAGGCCTGGGGCCAACGTCCTGACTTTC.

V usage is TRBV6-5 and J usage is TRBJ1-5, with a weak D call TRBD1 (5 bases). V was clipped by 6 bases and J by 6 bases, with 12 bases between them. Looked up from germline, CDR1 is MNHEY and CDR2 is SVGAGI. CDR3 size: 13 residues. This CDR3 reads CASSSGSRQPQHF. The CDR3 DNA reads TGTGCCAGCAGCTCAGGGAGTCGTCAGCCCCAGCATTTT.

This clonotype was counted only a few times. The chain recombines TRBV6-5 with TRBJ1-1; perhaps TRBD1 as D (6 bases). The CDR3 runs to 11 residues. Looked up from germline, CDR1 is MNHEY and CDR2 is SVGAGI. Deletions cut 7 bases from V and 7 bases from J, with 10 bases between. The CDR3 is CASILQGEAFF. In DNA, the CDR3 is TGTGCCAGCATTCTACAGGGTGAAGCTTTCTTT.

This rearrangement joins TRBV6-5 to TRBJ1-5; D remains ambiguous. The V gene's germline CDR1 is MNHEY and CDR2 SVGAGI. The CDR3 totals 14 residues. With 2 bases removed from V and 5 bases from J, the gap between germline ends came to 10 bases. The CDR3 spells CASSYGYRDQPQHF. The CDR3 nucleotides are TGTGCCAGCAGTTACGGTTACCGCGATCAGCCCCAGCATTTT.

The sample holds many counts of this clonotype. Here the CDR3 DNA reads TGCAGCGTAGCCTGGGACTACTCCTACGAGCAGTACTTC. This encodes CSVAWDYSYEQYF. V usage is TRBV29-1 and J usage is TRBJ2-7, with 7 bases matching TRBD2. CDR1 SQVTM and CDR2 ANQGSEA come from the germline V gene. This CDR3 contains 13 residues. V lost 6 bases to trimming and J lost 0 bases; unmatched junction nucleotides: 5.

This clonotype was recorded at least ten times. This chain joins TRBV29-1 and TRBJ1-1, with D unclear. Germline V gene data show CDR1 as SQVTM and CDR2 as ANQGSEA. The CDR3 is 12 amino acids. V dropped 4 bases and J dropped 5 bases, with 11 bases sitting between them. CDR3: CSVVVGWTEAFF. In DNA, the CDR3 is TGCAGCGTTGTGGTTGGGTGGACTGAAGCTTTCTTT.

The genes are TRBV7-2 and TRBJ2-5; 13 bases align to TRBD2. The CDR3 spans 15 residues. Germline CDR1 reads SGHTA; CDR2 reads FQGNSA. The V and J ends lost 5 bases and 7 bases, in that order; junction bases with no gene match: 7. The CDR3 bases are TGTGCCAGCAGCATAACTAGCGGGGGGGATTCGACCCAGTACTTC. This translates into CASSITSGGDSTQYF.

As to this clonotype: This may arise from a read error, as a much more abundant clone is one base away. The CDR3 ends on some other residue instead of the conserved phenylalanine or tryptophan, so this is likely a read error. The chain is built from TRBV20-1 and TRBJ1-1; no firm D call. The length of the CDR3 is 12 residues. CDR1 and CDR2 from the germline V gene are DFQATT and SNEGSKA (reference sequence). V was cut by 3 bases and J by 8 bases, with 13 bases left in between. Here the CDR3 reads CSASNSPPEAFV. As DNA, the CDR3 is TGCAGTGCTAGTAACAGTCCCCCGGAAGCTTTCGTT.

About this clonotype itself: A junction end diverges from the germline sequence, so it may reflect a read error. The chain employs TRBV5-1 and TRBJ1-6; no reliable D call. The CDR3 sequence is 13 residues long. Germline CDR1 is SGHRS and CDR2 is YFSETQ. The CDR3, as DNA: TGCGCCAGCGGCTTCTCGGGTGGTTCACCCCTCCACTTT. This encodes CASGFSGGSPLHF.

Remarks on this clonotype: A much larger clonotype is one base distant, so this may be a read error. J is TRBJ2-7 and V is TRBV25-1; D unclear. The CDR3 is made up of 12 amino acids. CDR1 is MGHDK, CDR2 SYGVNS, per germline. The CDR3 is CASSVPLALPCF. CDR3 DNA: TGTGCCAGCAGTGTTCCCTTGGCATTGCCGTGCTTC.

This clonotype was counted at least ten times. The chain uses TRBV19 and TRBJ2-7, with D possibly being TRBD2 (5 bases). CDR3 length equals 14 residues. Germline V CDR1 and CDR2: LNHDA, SQIVND (reference sequence). V was shortened by 3 bases and J by 7 bases, with 16 bases between the two germline ends. The CDR3 region is CASSITLVAREQYF. The CDR3 bases are TGTGCCAGTAGTATCACCCTGGTAGCGCGGGAGCAGTACTTC. The full variable domain, with the rest looked up from reference TRBV19 and TRBJ2-7, is DGGITQSPKYLFRKEGQNVTLSCEQNLNHDAMYWYRQDPGQGLRLIYYSQIVNDFQKGDIAEGYSVSREKKESFPLTVTSAQKNPTAFYLCASSITLVAREQYFGPGTRLTVT.

This clonotype was picked up many times. This rearrangement joins TRBV15 to TRBJ1-4; D is possibly TRBD1 (6 bases). CDR3 size: 15 residues. The V gene's germline CDR1 is LNHNV and CDR2 YYDKDF (reference sequence). Trimming took 0 bases from V and 6 from J, leaving 11 bases between them. Written as DNA, the CDR3 is TGTGCCACCAGCAGAGAGGGGTCAGGGGATGAAAAACTGTTTTTT. Its translation is CATSREGSGDEKLFF. Full variable domain (rest looked up from reference TRBV15 and TRBJ1-4): DAMVIQNPRYQVTQFGKPVTLSCSQTLNHNVMYWYQQKSSQAPKLLFHYYDKDFNNEADTPDNFQSRRPNTSFCFLDIRSPGLGDTAMYLCATSREGSGDEKLFFGSGTQLSVL.

The chain is built from TRBV15 and TRBJ2-6; 10 nucleotides align to TRBD1. CDR3 length: 17 residues. V lost 6 bases, J lost 1 base, and 6 bases stayed unmatched. The germline V gene encodes CDR1 LNHNV and CDR2 YYDKDF (reference sequence). In DNA, the CDR3 is TGTGCCACCAGTGGGACAGGGGAAGGTTCTGGGGCCAACGTCCTGACTTTC. This codes for CATSGTGEGSGANVLTF.

V gene TRBV20-1 combines with J gene TRBJ1-1; D is ambiguous. The CDR3 has 15 residues. With 2 bases removed from V and 6 bases from J, the gap between germline ends came to 19 bases. CDR1 and CDR2 from the germline V gene are DFQATT and SNEGSKA (reference sequence). In DNA, the CDR3 is TGCAGTGCTAGAAACGACTCCTTGACACCTGCTGAAGCTTTCTTT. It encodes CSARNDSLTPAEAFF.

The gene calls are TRBV5-1 and TRBJ1-4, with 7 bases that match TRBD1. In germline, CDR1 is SGHRS, CDR2 YFSETQ. This CDR3 spans 15 amino acids. With V trimmed by 0 bases and J by 8 bases, 7 bases remained unmatched. The CDR3 coding sequence is TGCGCCAGCAGCTTGGGGACAGGCTTCCAGGAAAAACTGTTTTTT. Protein product: CASSLGTGFQEKLFF.

The genes are TRBV19 and TRBJ1-1, with a tentative D call TRBD1 (6 bases). This CDR3 has 14 residues. Trimming took 5 bases from V and 1 from J, leaving 11 bases between them. CDR1 and CDR2 (germline): LNHDA, SQIVND (reference sequence). In DNA form, the CDR3 reads TGTGCCAGTAGTTACGGGACAAAGAACACTGAAGCTTTCTTT. Its protein is CASSYGTKNTEAFF.

This clonotype was observed at least ten times. The rearrangement links TRBV7-7 to TRBJ2-2, with D uncertain. Deletions cut 3 bases from V and 2 bases from J, with 10 bases between. There are 15 residues in the CDR3. CDR1 is SSHAT, CDR2 FNYEAQ, per germline (reference sequence). For the CDR3, the DNA is TGTGCCAGCAGCTTGGGTTGGGGAAACACCGGGGAGCTGTTTTTT. Its translation is CASSLGWGNTGELFF.

This clonotype was detected many times. The chain recombines TRBV7-2 with TRBJ1-2, with D unclear. V was shortened by 1 base and J by 13 bases, with 13 bases between the two germline ends. This CDR3 spans 12 amino acids. Germline CDR1 SGHTA, CDR2 FQGNSA. The CDR3 here is CASSLGITAVTF. The CDR3 nucleotides read TGTGCCAGCAGCTTAGGTATTACCGCGGTCACCTTC.

At least ten counts were recorded for this clonotype. This rearrangement joins TRBV2 to TRBJ2-5, with TRBD2 matching over 8 bases. The CDR3 spans 11 residues. Per the germline V gene, CDR1 is SNHLY and CDR2 is FYNNEI. Trimming cost V 11 bases and J 3 bases; bases outside gene matches: 2. CDR3 in DNA: TGTGCCGGAGCGGGGGAAGAGACCCAGTACTTC. It specifies CAGAGEETQYF.

As regards this clonotype: This clone may be a read error of a much larger clone one base away. The V and J genes are TRBV2 and TRBJ1-1; TRBD1 agrees at 9 bases. CDR1 and CDR2 (germline): SNHLY, FYNNEI. The V and J ends lost 1 base and 4 bases, in that order; junction bases with no gene match: 7. The length of the CDR3 is 16 residues. The CDR3 nucleotides are TGTGCCAGCAGTGAAGGAGGCGGACAGGGGTCCACTGAAGCTTTCTTT. Its translation is CASSEGGGQGSTEAFF.

This clonotype was counted only a few times. The V call is TRBV20-1, the J call TRBJ2-5; 7 nucleotides align to TRBD1. This CDR3 region has 12 residues. Germline assignment: CDR1 DFQATT and CDR2 SNEGSKA (reference sequence). V lost 4 bases, J lost 4 bases, and 3 bases stayed unmatched. CDR3 bases: TGCAGTGCTACCGGGACAGTAGAGACCCAGTACTTC. This sequence encodes CSATGTVETQYF.

This clonotype showed up just a few times. Written as DNA, the CDR3 is TGCGCCAGCAGTGCTGGACTAGCGGGAGCCGTTGAGACCCAGTACTTC. Its protein product is CASSAGLAGAVETQYF. The chain couples TRBV10-2 to TRBJ2-5; 13 bases agree with TRBD2. V shed 4 bases, J shed 5 bases, and the junction held 7 bases outside the gene matches. CDR3 length: 16 amino acids. Per germline, CDR1 WSHSY and CDR2 SAAADI.

The chain joins TRBV5-6 to TRBJ1-6; D call uncertain. Per the germline V gene, CDR1 is SGHDT and CDR2 is YYEEEE. Trimming shortened V by 3 bases and J by 10 bases, and 20 bases separated the two germline ends. The CDR3 length is 16 residues. The CDR3 DNA sequence: TGTGCCAGCAGCTCGCCGGGGTGGGTTCCCGGATCACCCCTCCACTTT. This codes for CASSSPGWVPGSPLHF.

This clonotype was recorded a few times. This chain connects TRBV4-1 to TRBJ1-5; no clear D gene. The length of the CDR3 is 15 residues. CDR1 is MGHRA and CDR2 is YSYEKL in the germline V gene. Trimming cost V 0 bases and J 0 bases, with 6 bases left between them. DNA of the CDR3: TGCGCCAGCAGCCAAGAGGTCAGTAGCAATCAGCCCCAGCATTTT. Its translation is CASSQEVSSNQPQHF.